The sequence of this T cell receptor (beta chain) was determined in a study of spatial heterogeneity in lung cancer. Study summary: Correlation of TCR transcript counts in tumor regions with a T cell module score from matched bulk RNA-seq was strong. Study observations and caveats: When ubiquitous and regional expanded TCRs were counted, their numbers tracked ubiquitous and regional nonsynonymous mutations, respectively. Tracking of tumor mutation counts was seen in expanded intratumoral alpha and beta TCR counts.

TCR cDNA molecules each carried a unique molecular identifier. TCRdb redid the calling of the 5' RACE reads with MiXCR, one entry per CDR3 protein. Counted here are about 12,000 distinct CDR3 sequences, roughly 7% occurring once; the ten biggest clones make up around 3.4%. The V segment lost 7 bases and the J segment 2 bases; nucleotides outside the gene matches: 10. Per the germline V gene, CDR1 is SGHRS and CDR2 is YFSETQ. The CDR3 runs 15 residues. The time point is: sample taken at primary tumor resection. Unsorted whole RNA of tumor, nontumor lung or frozen PBMC was sequenced. To note about this clonotype: Its cognate antigen is unknown.

This sequence joins TRBV5-1 and TRBJ2-5; TRBD2 agrees at 8 bases. This clonotype originated in a female donor with early-stage non-small cell lung cancer. This material consisted of lung tumor tissue, taken at surgery. The CDR3 loop is CASSYAREEQETQYF. As DNA, the CDR3 is TGCGCCAGCTCGTACGCGCGGGAGGAACAAGAGACCCAGTACTTC.